Shown below are 18 T cell receptor beta chains from a single sample sequenced in a study of blood T cell repertoires in COVID-19. Produced via immunoSEQ multiplex PCR; TCRdb's table is partial and in-frame only. The table lists a few hundred thousand clones, 88% of them singletons. Material: PBMCs or T cells enriched from blood (not recorded which). The receptor source for this set is a woman in her thirties who had recovered from COVID-19.

The V call is TRBV7-2, the J call TRBJ1-4; no reliable D call. The germline CDR1 and CDR2 sequences are SGHTA and FQGNSA. V dropped 7 bases and J dropped 3 bases, with 18 bases sitting between them. The CDR3 runs 16 residues. CDR3 DNA: TGTGCCAGCACCGTCGAGGGTCTCGTACCTAATGAAAAACTGTTTTTT. Its translation is CASTVEGLVPNEKLFF. The complete variable domain, with remaining parts taken from reference TRBV7-2 and TRBJ1-4, reads GAGVSQSPSNKVTEKGKDVELRCDPISGHTALYWYRQSLGQGLEFLIYFQGNSAPDKSGLPSDRFSAERTGGSVSTLTIQRTQQEDSAVYLCASTVEGLVPNEKLFFGSGTQLSVL.

The DNA of the CDR3 is TGCGCCAGCAGCTTGATTAACTGGGCCGAGACCCAGTACTTC. It translates to CASSLINWAETQYF. This chain joins TRBV5-1 and TRBJ2-5; D gene ambiguous. The length of the CDR3 is 14 residues. V was cut by 1 base and J by 5 bases, with 12 bases left in between. CDR1 and CDR2 from the germline V gene are SGHRS and YFSETQ.

The rearrangement uses TRBV21-1 and TRBJ2-5; TRBD2 reflects the table's D call only, with no check against the DNA. TRBV21-1 is described as a pseudogene. CDR3 length: 19 amino acids. DNA of the CDR3: TGTGCCAGCAGCAAAGTCGGAGGACTAGCGGGAGGGCCGCGAGAGACCCAGTACTTC. Its translation: CASSKVGGLAGGPRETQYF.

The chain carries TRBV28 and TRBJ1-1; TRBD1 aligns across 7 bases. The CDR3 extends over 16 amino acids. The germline CDR1 and CDR2 sequences are MDHEN and SYDVKM. The V and J ends lost 1 base and 2 bases, in that order; junction bases with no gene match: 7. The CDR3 loop reads CASSLSDRASNTEAFF. CDR3 coding DNA: TGTGCCAGCAGTTTATCCGACAGGGCCTCCAACACTGAAGCTTTCTTT. Full variable domain (missing parts from reference TRBV28 and TRBJ1-1): DVKVTQSSRYLVKRTGEKVFLECVQDMDHENMFWYRQDPGLGLRLIYFSYDVKMKEKGDIPEGYSVSREKKERFSLILESASTNQTSMYLCASSLSDRASNTEAFFGQGTRLTVV.

This chain links TRBV6-6 with TRBJ2-7, with TRBD2 matching 11 bases. CDR3 length: 15 residues. Germline loops: CDR1 MNHNY, CDR2 SVGAGI (reference sequence). The junction had 4 bases not matched to a gene; V was cut back by 5 bases and J by 1 base. CDR3 protein: CASSHSGRGSYEQYF. The CDR3 nucleotides read TGTGCCAGCAGTCATAGCGGGAGGGGGTCCTACGAGCAGTACTTC.

The V and J genes are TRBV15 and TRBJ2-2, with D possibly TRBD2 on 7 matching bases. The CDR3 totals 17 residues. V was trimmed by 5 bases and J by 0 bases, leaving 16 bases between them. The germline V gene encodes CDR1 LNHNV and CDR2 YYDKDF (reference sequence). The CDR3 here is CATSQRGGAANTGELFF. Written as DNA, the CDR3 is TGTGCCACCAGCCAGAGGGGGGGGGCAGCGAACACCGGGGAGCTGTTTTTT. Looking up the rest from reference TRBV15 and TRBJ2-2 gives the full variable domain: DAMVIQNPRYQVTQFGKPVTLSCSQTLNHNVMYWYQQKSSQAPKLLFHYYDKDFNNEADTPDNFQSRRPNTSFCFLDIRSPGLGDTAMYLCATSQRGGAANTGELFFGEGSRLTVL.

The chain couples TRBV7-8 to TRBJ2-2, with 9 nucleotides matching TRBD2. This CDR3 is built from 15 residues. Losses at the gene ends were 5 bases for V and 5 bases for J; bases not matched to a gene: 6. From germline, CDR1 is SGHVS and CDR2 FQNEAQ. The CDR3 bases are TGTGCCAGCAGCATACTAGCGGGCATGACCGGGGAGCTGTTTTTT. Translated, it gives CASSILAGMTGELFF.

DNA of the CDR3: TGTGCCAGCAGCCTTCCAGATACGCAGTATTTT. Translating gives CASSLPDTQYF. The chain uses TRBV7-9 and TRBJ2-3, with D unclear. With 5 bases removed from V and 4 bases from J, the gap between germline ends came to 4 bases. Germline assignment: CDR1 SEHNR and CDR2 FQNEAQ (reference sequence). This CDR3 contains 11 residues.

The chain combines TRBV7-2 with TRBJ2-1, with D perhaps matching TRBD1 (7 bases). The V end was cut by 3 bases, the J end by 9 bases, with 12 bases between. CDR1 is SGHTA and CDR2 is FQGNSA in the germline V gene. The CDR3 is 13 amino acids. The CDR3 reads CASSLGQRVEQFF. The CDR3 nucleotides are TGTGCCAGCAGCTTGGGACAGCGGGTTGAGCAGTTCTTC.

This chain connects TRBV28 to TRBJ1-4, with 7 bases matching TRBD1. The CDR3 has 12 amino acids. V gave up 7 bases and J gave up 5 bases; unmatched junction bases: 1. Germline V gene lookup returns CDR1 MDHEN and CDR2 SYDVKM. Here the CDR3 reads CASKQGNEKLFF. CDR3 sequence (DNA): TGTGCCAGCAAACAGGGGAATGAAAAACTGTTTTTT.

This chain joins TRBV3-1 (or the pseudogene TRBV3-2) and TRBJ1-1, with a possible D match to TRBD1 (6 bases). This CDR3 contains 15 residues. Looked up from germline, CDR1 is LGHDT and CDR2 is YNNKEL (reference sequence). V was trimmed by 2 bases and J by 4 bases, leaving 14 bases between them. This chain's CDR3 is CASSQLQGRATEAFF. CDR3 in DNA: TGTGCCAGCAGCCAACTCCAGGGGAGGGCCACTGAAGCTTTCTTT.

The genes are TRBV7-9 and TRBJ1-2; 7 bases are shared with TRBD1. CDR3 size: 12 residues. Germline CDR1 reads SEHNR; CDR2 reads FQNEAQ (reference sequence). Trimming took 4 bases from V and 12 from J; bases not matched to a gene: 8. CDR3 amino acids: CASSSSDRVHTF. The CDR3 bases are TGTGCCAGCAGCTCTTCCGACAGGGTCCACACCTTC.

The chain couples TRBV27 to TRBJ1-6; D gene unclear. The CDR3 sequence is 16 residues long. Per germline, CDR1 MNHEY and CDR2 SMNVEV (reference sequence). Trimming stripped 3 bases from V and 0 bases from J, with 9 bases between. CDR3 nucleotides: TGTGCCAGCAGTTTTGCGGGCATCTCCTATAATTCACCCCTCCACTTT. It yields the protein CASSFAGISYNSPLHF.

The chain uses TRBV4-1 and TRBJ2-2; possible D gene TRBD1, 5 bases. Deletions cut 0 bases from V and 6 bases from J, with 14 bases between. Germline values: CDR1 MGHRA, CDR2 YSYEKL. CDR3 length: 16 residues. The CDR3 DNA reads TGCGCCAGCAGCCAAGATCGCAGGGCCTGGCCCGGGGAGCTGTTTTTT. This codes for CASSQDRRAWPGELFF.

The J gene is TRBJ2-7, the V gene TRBV7-9; TRBD1 is a possible D gene (6 bases). Per germline, CDR1 SEHNR and CDR2 FQNEAQ (reference sequence). The CDR3 covers 15 residues. V shed 2 bases and J shed 3 bases, with 14 bases lying between them. The chain's CDR3 is CASSLRSGHYYEQYF. In DNA, the CDR3 is TGTGCCAGCAGCTTAAGGTCGGGACATTACTACGAGCAGTACTTC.

DNA of the CDR3: TGTGCCAGCAGCCAAGATCTCCCTTCGACAGGGGATAATTCACCCCTCCACTTT. Its translation is CASSQDLPSTGDNSPLHF. The chain employs TRBV3-1 (or the pseudogene TRBV3-2) and TRBJ1-6; 8 nucleotides match TRBD1. Germline CDR1 is LGHDT and CDR2 is YNNKEL (reference sequence). V lost 0 bases and J lost 5; bases outside the gene matches: 9. This CDR3 region has 18 residues.

J is TRBJ1-5 and V is TRBV19, with D perhaps matching TRBD1 (6 bases). Trimming removed 7 bases at V and 0 bases at J, with 13 bases between. From germline, CDR1 is LNHDA and CDR2 SQIVND (reference sequence). The CDR3 is made up of 15 amino acids. The CDR3 spells CASISTGNSNQPQHF. The CDR3 DNA sequence: TGTGCCAGTATCTCGACAGGAAATAGCAATCAGCCCCAGCATTTT.

The rearrangement joins TRBV30 to TRBJ2-7; possible D gene TRBD1, 6 bases. The V end lost 2 bases, the J end lost 0 bases, and 14 bases lay between the germline ends. Germline CDR1 and CDR2: GTSNPN and SVGIG (reference sequence). The CDR3 is made up of 15 amino acids. This CDR3 is CAWSFETGFSYEQYF. CDR3 sequence (DNA): TGTGCCTGGAGTTTCGAGACAGGCTTCTCCTACGAGCAGTACTTC.